The clone carrying this T cell receptor (beta chain) was picked up a small number of times. A single record per CDR3 protein comes from TCRdb applying MiXCR to the 5' RACE reads. The table records roughly 32,000 distinct CDR3 sequences, around 14% of them present only once. This sample was taken from a study of neurological immune-mediated disorders. Maryland, USA blood bank volunteers served as healthy controls. 2 million unsorted PBMCs were stored in RNAlater at -80 °C before RNA extraction. The junction had 8 bases not matched to a gene; V was cut back by 4 bases and J by 5 bases. This CDR3 region has 15 residues. The V gene's germline CDR1 is DFQATT and CDR2 SNEGSKA (reference sequence).

This TCR was sampled from a man between 65 and 85 years old in good health. Material for sequencing was PBMCs. The chain employs TRBV20-1 and TRBJ2-1, with 10 bases lining up with TRBD2. The CDR3 DNA reads TGCAGTGCTAAGCCGGGACTAGCGTCCCACAATGAGCAGTTCTTC. Translating it yields CSAKPGLASHNEQFF.